This entry features one T cell receptor beta chain sequence. Its antigen is still unknown. This sample was taken from a study of shared clonotypes between healthy human individuals. The study, taken as a whole, reports: Relative to their counterparts shared across all four donors, non-shared clonotypes exhibited diminished generation probabilities.

Naive CD8 cells comprised CD45RO-negative, CCR7-positively selected cells, excluding terminally differentiated effector memory CD45RA+ cells. Germline V gene data show CDR1 as MDHEN and CDR2 as SYDVKM. There are 15 residues in the CDR3. The ends were cut back, 4 bases at V and 0 bases at J, with 12 bases in the middle. Produced via immunoSEQ multiplex PCR; TCRdb's table is partial and in-frame only. This sample has nearly 600,000 clones, with roughly 95% found just once. The origin of this receptor is a woman aged 25 to 39 in good health. The V call is TRBV28, the J call TRBJ1-1; D not certain. The sample consisted of naive CD8+ T cells sorted from blood. The CDR3 sequence: CASSYPTLMNTEAFF. CDR3 nucleotides: TGTGCCAGCAGTTACCCCACCCTCATGAACACTGAAGCTTTCTTT.